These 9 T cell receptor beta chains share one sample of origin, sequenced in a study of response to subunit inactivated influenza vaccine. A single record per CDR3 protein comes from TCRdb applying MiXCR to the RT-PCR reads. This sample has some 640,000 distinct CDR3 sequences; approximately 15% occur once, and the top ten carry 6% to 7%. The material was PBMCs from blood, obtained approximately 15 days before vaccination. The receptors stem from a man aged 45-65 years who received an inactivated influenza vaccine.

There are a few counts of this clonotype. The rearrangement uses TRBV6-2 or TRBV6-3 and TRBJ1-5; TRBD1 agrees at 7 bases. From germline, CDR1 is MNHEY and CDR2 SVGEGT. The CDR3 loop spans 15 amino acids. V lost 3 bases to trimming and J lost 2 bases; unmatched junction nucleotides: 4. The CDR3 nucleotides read TGTGCCAGCAGTTATATTGGACAGGGCAATCAGCCCCAGCATTTT. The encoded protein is CASSYIGQGNQPQHF.

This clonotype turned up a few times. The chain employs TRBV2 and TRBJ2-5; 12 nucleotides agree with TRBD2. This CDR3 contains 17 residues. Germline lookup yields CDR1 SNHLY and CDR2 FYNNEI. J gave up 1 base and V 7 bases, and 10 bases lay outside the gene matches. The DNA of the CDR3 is TGTGCCAGCACAGGACTAGCGGGACGAGTCGCCCAAGAGACCCAGTACTTC. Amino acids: CASTGLAGRVAQETQYF.

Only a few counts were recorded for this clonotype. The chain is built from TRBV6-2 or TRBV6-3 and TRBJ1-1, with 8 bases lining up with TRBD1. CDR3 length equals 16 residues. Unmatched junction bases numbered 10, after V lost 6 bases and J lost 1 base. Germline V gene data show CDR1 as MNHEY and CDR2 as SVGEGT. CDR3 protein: CASRRGPGGANTEAFF. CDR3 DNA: TGTGCCAGCAGGCGGGGACCAGGGGGCGCGAACACTGAAGCTTTCTTT.

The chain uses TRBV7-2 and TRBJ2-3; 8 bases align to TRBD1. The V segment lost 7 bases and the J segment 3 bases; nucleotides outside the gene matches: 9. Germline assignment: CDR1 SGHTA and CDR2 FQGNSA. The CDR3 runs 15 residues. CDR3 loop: CASTNRGAVTDTQYF. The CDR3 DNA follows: TGTGCCAGCACGAACAGGGGGGCTGTAACAGATACGCAGTATTTT.

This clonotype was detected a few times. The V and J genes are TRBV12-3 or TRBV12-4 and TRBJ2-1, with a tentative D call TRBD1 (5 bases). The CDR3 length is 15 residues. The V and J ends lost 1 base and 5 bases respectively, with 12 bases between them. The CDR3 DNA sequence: TGTGCCAGCAGTTTAGTGGTTGGGGCCCACAATGAGCAGTTCTTC. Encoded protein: CASSLVVGAHNEQFF.

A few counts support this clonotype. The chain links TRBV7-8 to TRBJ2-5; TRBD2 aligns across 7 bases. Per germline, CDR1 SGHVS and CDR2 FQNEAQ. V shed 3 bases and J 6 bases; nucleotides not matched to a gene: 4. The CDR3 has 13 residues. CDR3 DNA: TGTGCCAGCAGCTTTGGGGGGGTACAGACCCAGTACTTC. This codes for CASSFGGVQTQYF.

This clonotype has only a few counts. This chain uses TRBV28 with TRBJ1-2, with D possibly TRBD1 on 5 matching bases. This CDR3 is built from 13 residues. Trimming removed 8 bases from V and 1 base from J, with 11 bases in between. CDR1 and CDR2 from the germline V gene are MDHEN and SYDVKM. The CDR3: CASQIDSNYGYTF. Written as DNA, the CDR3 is TGTGCCAGCCAAATAGACAGTAACTATGGCTACACCTTC.

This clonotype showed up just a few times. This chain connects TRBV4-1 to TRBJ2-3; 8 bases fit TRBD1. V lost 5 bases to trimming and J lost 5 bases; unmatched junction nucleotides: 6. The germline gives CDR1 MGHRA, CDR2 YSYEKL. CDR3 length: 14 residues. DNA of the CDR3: TGCGCCAGCAGCGGACAGGGTGATCTAGATACGCAGTATTTT. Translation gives CASSGQGDLDTQYF.

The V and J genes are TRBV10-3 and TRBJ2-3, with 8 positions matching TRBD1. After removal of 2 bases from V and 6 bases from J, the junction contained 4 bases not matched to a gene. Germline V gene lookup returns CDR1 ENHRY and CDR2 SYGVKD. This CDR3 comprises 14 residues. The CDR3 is CAISEETGADTQYF. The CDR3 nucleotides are TGTGCCATCAGTGAGGAGACAGGGGCTGATACGCAGTATTTT.